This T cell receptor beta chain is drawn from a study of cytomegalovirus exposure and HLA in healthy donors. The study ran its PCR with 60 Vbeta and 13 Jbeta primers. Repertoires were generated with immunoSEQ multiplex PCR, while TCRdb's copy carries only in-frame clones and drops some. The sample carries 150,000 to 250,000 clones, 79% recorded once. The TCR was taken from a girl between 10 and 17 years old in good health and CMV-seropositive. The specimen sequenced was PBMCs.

CDR3 sequence (DNA): TGCGCCAGCAGCTTGGCGCCTAGCGGGGGTTATAGCTCCTACAATGAGCAGTTCTTC. Translation gives CASSLAPSGGYSSYNEQFF. V is TRBV5-1 and J is TRBJ2-1; 10 bases line up with TRBD2. Trimming at V came to 0 bases and at J to 0 bases, leaving 9 bases not matched to a gene. The CDR3 length is 19 residues. Germline loops: CDR1 SGHRS, CDR2 YFSETQ.